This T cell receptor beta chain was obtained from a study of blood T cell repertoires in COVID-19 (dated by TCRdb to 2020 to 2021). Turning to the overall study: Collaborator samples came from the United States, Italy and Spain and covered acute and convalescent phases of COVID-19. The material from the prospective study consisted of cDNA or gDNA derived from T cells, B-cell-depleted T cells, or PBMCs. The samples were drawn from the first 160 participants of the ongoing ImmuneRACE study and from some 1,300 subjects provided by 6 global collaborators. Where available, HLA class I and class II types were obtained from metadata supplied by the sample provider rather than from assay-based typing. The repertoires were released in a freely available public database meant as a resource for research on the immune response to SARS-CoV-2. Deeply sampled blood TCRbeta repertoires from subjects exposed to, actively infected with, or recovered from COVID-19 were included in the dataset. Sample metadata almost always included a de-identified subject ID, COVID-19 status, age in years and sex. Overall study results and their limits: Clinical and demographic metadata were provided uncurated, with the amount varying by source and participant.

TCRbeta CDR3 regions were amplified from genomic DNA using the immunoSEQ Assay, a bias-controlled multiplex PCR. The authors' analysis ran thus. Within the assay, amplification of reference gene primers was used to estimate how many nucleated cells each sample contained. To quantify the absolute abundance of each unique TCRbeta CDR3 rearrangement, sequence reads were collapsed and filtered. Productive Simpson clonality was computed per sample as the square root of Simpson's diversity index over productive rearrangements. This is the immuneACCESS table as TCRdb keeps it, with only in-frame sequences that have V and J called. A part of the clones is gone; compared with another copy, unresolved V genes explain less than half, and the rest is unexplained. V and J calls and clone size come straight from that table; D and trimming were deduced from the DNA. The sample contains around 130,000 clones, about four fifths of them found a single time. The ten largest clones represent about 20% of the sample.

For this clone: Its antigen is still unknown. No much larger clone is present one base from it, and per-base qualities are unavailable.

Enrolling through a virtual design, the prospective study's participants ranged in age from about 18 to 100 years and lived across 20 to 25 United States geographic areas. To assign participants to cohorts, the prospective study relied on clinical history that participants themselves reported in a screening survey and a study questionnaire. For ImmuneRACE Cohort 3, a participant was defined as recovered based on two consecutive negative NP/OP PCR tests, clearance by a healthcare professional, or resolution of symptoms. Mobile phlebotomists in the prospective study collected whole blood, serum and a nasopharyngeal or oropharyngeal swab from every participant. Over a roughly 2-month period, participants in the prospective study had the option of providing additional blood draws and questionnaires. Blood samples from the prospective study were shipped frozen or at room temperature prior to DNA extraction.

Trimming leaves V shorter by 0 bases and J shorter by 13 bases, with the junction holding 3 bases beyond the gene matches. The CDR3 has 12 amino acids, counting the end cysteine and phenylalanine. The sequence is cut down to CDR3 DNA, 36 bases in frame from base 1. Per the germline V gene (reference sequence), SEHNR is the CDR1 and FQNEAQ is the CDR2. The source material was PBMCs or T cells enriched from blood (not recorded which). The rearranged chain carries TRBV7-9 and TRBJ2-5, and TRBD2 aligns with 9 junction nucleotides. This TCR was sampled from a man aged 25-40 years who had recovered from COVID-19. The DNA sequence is TGTGCCAGCAGCTTAGCGACTAGCGGCCTGTACTTC. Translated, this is CASSLATSGLYF.